This T cell receptor beta chain is drawn from a study of blood T cell repertoires in COVID-19. Study-level information: COVID-19 samples from acute and convalescent phases originated in the United States, Italy and Spain. T cells, B-cell-depleted T cells, or PBMCs provided the cDNA or gDNA that served as material.

Source study methods: Amplified reference gene primers provided the basis for estimating nucleated cell counts. This table comes from immunoSEQ multiplex PCR, and its TCRdb copy is limited to in-frame clones, with some not included. D and trimming come from the DNA, and the V and J calls and clone size come from that table. The sample has 70,000 to 90,000 clones; more than 75% are singletons. This CDR3 region has 14 residues. Germline assignment: CDR1 LNHDA and CDR2 SQIVND (reference sequence). Losses at the gene ends were 7 bases for V and 1 base for J; bases not matched to a gene: 6. Sequencing used peripheral blood. The rearrangement joins TRBV19 to TRBJ2-7; 8 positions match TRBD2. This clonotype originated in a woman older than 75 with acute or convalescent COVID-19. CDR3 bases: TGTGCCAGTAAGGCGCGGGAGGAATCCTACGAGCAGTACTTC. It codes for CASKAREESYEQYF.